The 27 T cell receptor beta chains below come from one sample, sequenced in a study of yellow fever vaccine responses in identical twins. TCRdb redid the calling of the RT-PCR reads with MiXCR, one entry per CDR3 protein. The repertoire holds about 10,000 distinct CDR3 sequences, with over 65% as singletons. The specimen was T cells from blood (PBMCs), unsorted or a sorted subset (not recorded which), collected before or after yellow fever vaccination (not recorded which). These receptor sequences come from a woman under 30 who received the yellow fever vaccine.

V is TRBV7-6 and J is TRBJ2-6, with a tentative D call TRBD1 (5 bases). Germline V lookup: CDR1 SGHVS, CDR2 FNYEAQ. The CDR3 runs 15 residues. V was pared by 4 bases and J by 1 base, with 8 bases between. The CDR3 region is CASSSRGSGANVLTF. The DNA for the CDR3 is TGTGCCAGCAGCTCTAGGGGATCTGGGGCCAACGTCCTGACTTTC.

The chain recombines TRBV7-6 with TRBJ2-7, with 8 bases fitting TRBD1. The CDR3 covers 14 residues. The V and J ends lost 2 bases and 3 bases, in that order; junction bases with no gene match: 3. Looked up from germline, CDR1 is SGHVS and CDR2 is FNYEAQ. DNA of the CDR3: TGTGCCAGCAGCTTAACCACAGGGGGCTACGAGCAGTACGTC. Its translation: CASSLTTGGYEQYV.

The CDR3 nucleotides read TGTGCCAGCAGCCCGGGGCTGACTAGCACAGATACGCAGTATTTT. Encoded protein: CASSPGLTSTDTQYF. The rearrangement links TRBV7-1 to TRBJ2-3; D possibly uses TRBD1 or TRBD2 (5 bases each). TRBV7-1 is filed as an ORF, its function uncertain. V was pared by 5 bases and J by 0 bases, with 12 bases between. The CDR3 extends over 15 amino acids.

V usage is TRBV13 and J usage is TRBJ2-1; D is unresolved. CDR1 PRHDT and CDR2 FYEKMQ come from the germline V gene (reference sequence). V gave up 4 bases and J gave up 2 bases, with 9 bases separating them. The CDR3 contains 14 residues. CDR3 in amino acids: CASSSDRTYNEQFF. The CDR3 DNA follows: TGTGCCAGCAGCTCAGATCGGACCTACAATGAGCAGTTCTTC.

Concerning this clonotype itself: The junction shows a germline mismatch at one end, possibly a read error. The DNA of the CDR3 is TGTGCCAGCACCGTGACAGGGGCGAACACTGAAGCTTACTTT. Its translation: CASTVTGANTEAYF. The rearrangement uses TRBV13 and TRBJ1-1; 8 bases fit TRBD1. The CDR3 length is 14 residues. The germline V gene has CDR1 PRHDT and CDR2 FYEKMQ (reference sequence).

The chain employs TRBV27 and TRBJ2-7; no reliable D call. The CDR3 runs to 13 residues. Germline V CDR1 and CDR2: MNHEY, SMNVEV (reference sequence). Between the trimmed V and J ends, which lost 0 bases and 3 bases, there was a span of 6 bases. CDR3 DNA sequence: TGTGCCAGCAGTTTATCCCCCTACTACGAGCAGTACTTC. Its protein is CASSLSPYYEQYF.

This chain links TRBV19 with TRBJ1-5; 7 bases match TRBD1. V trimming: 4 bases; J trimming: 3 bases; junction bases outside the gene matches: 3. Germline V gene sequence: CDR1 LNHDA, CDR2 SQIVND (reference sequence). This CDR3 spans 14 amino acids. The CDR3 coding sequence is TGTGCCAGTAGTACAGGGGGGGCCAATCAGCCCCAGCATTTT. Protein: CASSTGGANQPQHF.

This chain connects TRBV19 to TRBJ2-2, with D perhaps matching TRBD2 (5 bases). Looked up from germline, CDR1 is LNHDA and CDR2 is SQIVND (reference sequence). CDR3 length: 11 amino acids. V was shortened by 11 bases and J by 7 bases, with 11 bases between the two germline ends. The DNA for the CDR3 is TGTGCCGGAGGCACTTACGGGGAGCTGTTTTTT. Translated: CAGGTYGELFF. Based on the CDR3 plus reference TRBV19 and TRBJ2-2, the full variable domain is DGGITQSPKYLFRKEGQNVTLSCEQNLNHDAMYWYRQDPGQGLRLIYYSQIVNDFQKGDIAEGYSVSREKKESFPLTVTSAQKNPTAFYLCAGGTYGELFFGEGSRLTVL.

The chain carries TRBV29-1 and TRBJ2-2, with D perhaps TRBD1 (5 bases). This CDR3 is built from 13 residues. Trimming took 7 bases from V and 4 from J, leaving 13 bases between them. Germline V gene data show CDR1 as SQVTM and CDR2 as ANQGSEA. The CDR3 is CSAARQFTGELFF. For the CDR3, the DNA is TGCAGCGCCGCACGACAGTTCACCGGGGAGCTGTTTTTT.

This chain joins TRBV6-1 and TRBJ2-1; TRBD1 matches 9 bases. Germline V lookup: CDR1 MNHNS, CDR2 SASEGT. The CDR3 contains 16 residues. With 1 base clipped from V and 3 bases from J, the junction kept 4 bases outside the gene matches. The CDR3: CASSEVGTGFYNEQFF. DNA of the CDR3: TGTGCCAGCAGTGAAGTGGGGACAGGGTTCTACAATGAGCAGTTCTTC.

The chain employs TRBV13 and TRBJ2-3, with 7 positions matching TRBD1. V was pared by 5 bases and J by 3 bases, with 8 bases of the junction left unmatched. The CDR3 extends over 15 amino acids. CDR1 is PRHDT, CDR2 FYEKMQ, per germline (reference sequence). CDR3 region: CASSTRQGTTDTQYF. The CDR3 coding sequence is TGTGCCAGCAGCACGAGACAGGGAACGACAGATACGCAGTATTTT.

This clonotype was seen a few times. This sequence joins TRBV1 and TRBJ1-2; the tabulated D call, TRBD1, remains unverified against the DNA. TRBV1 is deemed a pseudogene. This CDR3 contains 16 residues. The CDR3 bases are TGCACCAGCAGCCAAGCTTGGCGGGGACAGTCATATGGCTACACCTTC. Its translation is CTSSQAWRGQSYGYTF.

This clonotype showed up just a few times. The chain recombines TRBV29-1 with TRBJ2-1, with 9 bases that match TRBD2. Germline-derived CDR1 and CDR2 are SQVTM and ANQGSEA. Trimming removed 4 bases from V and 10 bases from J; junction bases left unmatched: 11. There are 14 residues in the CDR3. The DNA of the CDR3 is TGCAGCGTTGGCTTGGCGGGAGGGAGGGACGAGCAGTTCTTC. This sequence encodes CSVGLAGGRDEQFF.

The chain employs TRBV3-1 and TRBJ1-2, with D maybe TRBD1 (6 bases). Trimming took off 5 bases at V and 0 bases at J, with 10 bases between the two ends. The V gene's germline CDR1 is LGHDT and CDR2 YNNKEL (reference sequence). This CDR3 comprises 14 residues. CDR3 coding DNA: TGTGCCAGCAGCGCGCGGACAGCTAACTATGGCTACACCTTC. Encoded protein: CASSARTANYGYTF.

The chain uses TRBV7-9 and TRBJ2-1, with D tentatively TRBD2 (6 bases). V lost 4 bases and J 6 bases, leaving 16 bases between the germline ends. Germline V gives CDR1 SEHNR, CDR2 FQNEAQ (reference sequence). CDR3 length equals 15 residues. The CDR3 protein is CASSSYGEGLNEQFF. The CDR3 DNA reads as TGTGCCAGCAGCTCCTATGGAGAGGGACTCAATGAGCAGTTCTTC.

This sequence joins TRBV18 and TRBJ2-1; TRBD2 matches at 8 bases. The V segment lost 1 base and the J segment 6 bases; nucleotides outside the gene matches: 5. CDR3 length: 15 residues. CDR1 is KGHSH, CDR2 LQKENI, per germline. CDR3 protein: CASSPQREWGNEQFF. The CDR3 nucleotides are TGTGCCAGCTCACCACAGCGGGAGTGGGGCAATGAGCAGTTCTTC.

The chain links TRBV11-2 to TRBJ2-3, with D perhaps TRBD2 (6 bases). Germline loops: CDR1 SGHAT, CDR2 FQNNGV. This CDR3 is 15 amino acids long. Trimming shortened V by 5 bases and J by 0 bases, and 12 bases separated the two germline ends. The CDR3 loop is CASSLVGTSTDTQYF. CDR3 sequence (DNA): TGTGCCAGCAGCCTAGTGGGGACTAGCACAGATACGCAGTATTTT.

The chain carries TRBV29-1 and TRBJ2-1; D remains ambiguous. Trimming shortened V by 4 bases and J by 2 bases, and 3 bases separated the two germline ends. Germline loops: CDR1 SQVTM, CDR2 ANQGSEA. This CDR3 contains 11 residues. The CDR3 bases are TGCAGCGTTGGTGCCTACAATGAGCAGTTCTTC. Its protein is CSVGAYNEQFF.

Only one count was recorded for this clonotype. CDR3 nucleotides: TGTGCCAGCAGCTTAGGGTATCTAGCGGGAGCCCTAAACACAGATACGCAGTATTTT. Protein product: CASSLGYLAGALNTDTQYF. The chain joins TRBV11-2 to TRBJ2-3; 10 bases align to TRBD2. V trimming: 1 base; J trimming: 2 bases; junction bases outside the gene matches: 12. Germline CDR1 is SGHAT and CDR2 is FQNNGV. This CDR3 region has 19 residues.

A remark on this clonotype: A read error may produce the germline difference seen at one junction end. The chain couples TRBV2 to TRBJ1-1; D is undetermined. Per germline, CDR1 SNHLY and CDR2 FYNNEI. There are 11 residues in the CDR3. The CDR3 sequence is CASSEALVPNF. Written as DNA, the CDR3 is TGTGCCAGCAGTGAAGCGCTTGTCCCCAACTTT. Together with reference TRBV2 and TRBJ1-1, the CDR3 gives the full variable domain: EPEVTQTPSHQVTQMGQEVILRCVPISNHLYFYWYRQILGQKVEFLVSFYNNEISEKSEIFDDQFSVERPDGSNFTLKIRSTKLEDSAMYFCASSEALVPNFGQGTRLTVV.

This rearrangement joins TRBV28 to TRBJ2-7; D is ambiguous. The CDR3 spans 16 residues. V shed 2 bases and J shed 5 bases, with 19 bases lying between them. Germline V gives CDR1 MDHEN, CDR2 SYDVKM. The CDR3 loop is CASSLGMTTAPHEQYV. The CDR3 DNA is TGTGCCAGCAGTTTAGGTATGACGACGGCACCCCACGAGCAGTACGTC.

This sequence joins TRBV18 and TRBJ2-6, with D unresolved. The V end lost 1 base, the J end lost 0 bases, and 4 bases lay between the germline ends. This CDR3 is 15 amino acids long. Per the germline V gene, CDR1 is KGHSH and CDR2 is LQKENI. CDR3 sequence (DNA): TGTGCCAGCTCACCACAGAGCTCTGGGGCCAACGTCCTGACTTTC. Translating gives CASSPQSSGANVLTF.

The chain has TRBV2 and TRBJ2-7, with D maybe TRBD1 (5 bases). The V gene's germline CDR1 is SNHLY and CDR2 FYNNEI. V was pared by 6 bases and J by 1 base, with 7 bases between. The CDR3 has 12 amino acids. The CDR3 region is CASRKGSYEQYF. DNA of the CDR3: TGTGCCAGCAGAAAGGGGTCCTACGAGCAGTACTTC.

The chain is built from TRBV28 and TRBJ2-2; no clear D. The germline V gene encodes CDR1 MDHEN and CDR2 SYDVKM. V lost 2 bases, J lost 4 bases, and 5 bases lay in between. The CDR3 sequence is 13 residues long. The CDR3 DNA reads TGTGCCAGCAGTTTACCAACCACCGGGGAGCTGTTTTTT. Translating it yields CASSLPTTGELFF. The full variable domain, completed using reference TRBV28 and TRBJ2-2, is DVKVTQSSRYLVKRTGEKVFLECVQDMDHENMFWYRQDPGLGLRLIYFSYDVKMKEKGDIPEGYSVSREKKERFSLILESASTNQTSMYLCASSLPTTGELFFGEGSRLTVL.

The genes are TRBV5-4 and TRBJ2-1; D possibly uses TRBD1 or TRBD2 (5 bases each). CDR1 and CDR2 (germline): SGHNT, YYREEE (reference sequence). Trimming took 3 bases from V and 6 from J, leaving 13 bases between them. The CDR3 runs 14 residues. Here the CDR3 DNA reads TGTGCCAGCAGCTCCCGGGACCCTGGCAATGAGCAGTTCTTC. Its translation is CASSSRDPGNEQFF.

CDR3 residues: CASSQGWTGSNEKLFF. The CDR3 region has the DNA TGCGCCAGCAGCCAAGGCTGGACAGGTTCAAATGAAAAACTGTTTTTT. The V and J genes are TRBV4-1 and TRBJ1-4; 7 bases are a match to TRBD1. This CDR3 spans 16 amino acids. Germline-derived CDR1 and CDR2 are MGHRA and YSYEKL. Trimming took 1 base from V and 5 from J; bases not matched to a gene: 7.

The chain's CDR3 is CATSRAGWGHEQFF. The CDR3 DNA reads TGTGCCACCAGCAGAGCTGGGTGGGGTCATGAGCAGTTCTTC. The genes are TRBV15 and TRBJ2-1; D uncertain. The CDR3 has 14 amino acids. V was clipped by 1 base and J by 8 bases, with 12 bases between them. CDR1 is LNHNV, CDR2 YYDKDF, per germline (reference sequence). Drawing the rest from reference TRBV15 and TRBJ2-1, the complete variable domain is DAMVIQNPRYQVTQFGKPVTLSCSQTLNHNVMYWYQQKSSQAPKLLFHYYDKDFNNEADTPDNFQSRRPNTSFCFLDIRSPGLGDTAMYLCATSRAGWGHEQFFGPGTRLTVL.